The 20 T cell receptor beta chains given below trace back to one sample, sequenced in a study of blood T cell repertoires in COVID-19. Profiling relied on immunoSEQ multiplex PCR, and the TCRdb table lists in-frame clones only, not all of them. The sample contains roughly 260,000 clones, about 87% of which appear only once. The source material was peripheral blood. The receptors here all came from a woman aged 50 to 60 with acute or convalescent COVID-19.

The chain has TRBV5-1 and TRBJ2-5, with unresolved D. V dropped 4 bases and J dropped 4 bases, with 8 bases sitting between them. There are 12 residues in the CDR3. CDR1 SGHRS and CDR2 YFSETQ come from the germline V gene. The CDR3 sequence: CASSVGGETQYF. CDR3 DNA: TGCGCCAGCAGCGTAGGCGGAGAGACCCAGTACTTC.

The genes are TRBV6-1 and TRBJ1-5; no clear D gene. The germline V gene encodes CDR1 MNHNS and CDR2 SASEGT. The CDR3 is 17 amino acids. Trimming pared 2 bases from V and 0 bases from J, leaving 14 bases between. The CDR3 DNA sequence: TGTGCCAGCAGTGAAACGACACCATATTATAGCAATCAGCCCCAGCATTTT. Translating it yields CASSETTPYYSNQPQHF.

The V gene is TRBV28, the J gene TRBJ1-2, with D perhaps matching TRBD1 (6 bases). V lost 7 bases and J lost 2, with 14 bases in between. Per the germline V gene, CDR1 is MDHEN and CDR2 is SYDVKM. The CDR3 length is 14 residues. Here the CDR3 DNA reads TGTGCCAGCACCCCTTATGGGGGCAACTATGGCTACACCTTC. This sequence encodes CASTPYGGNYGYTF.

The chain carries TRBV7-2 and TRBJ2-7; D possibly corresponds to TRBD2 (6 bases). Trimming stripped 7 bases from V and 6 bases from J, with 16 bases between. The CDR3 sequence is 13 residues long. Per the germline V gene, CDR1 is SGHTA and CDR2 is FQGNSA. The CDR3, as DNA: TGTGCCAGCACAACCGGTCCGGAGGGCGAGCAGTACTTC. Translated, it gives CASTTGPEGEQYF.

The CDR3: CASSLASTLISYEQYF. CDR3 in DNA: TGTGCCAGCAGCTTAGCCTCGACTCTGATCTCCTACGAGCAGTACTTC. The chain recombines TRBV7-2 with TRBJ2-7; unclear D gene. In germline, CDR1 is SGHTA, CDR2 FQGNSA. The CDR3 length is 16 residues. V lost 0 bases to trimming and J lost 0 bases, with 12 bases between them.

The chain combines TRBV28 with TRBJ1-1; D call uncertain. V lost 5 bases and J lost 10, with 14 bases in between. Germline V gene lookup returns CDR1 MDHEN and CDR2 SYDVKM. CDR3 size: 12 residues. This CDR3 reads CASSGPGVGAFF. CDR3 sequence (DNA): TGTGCCAGCAGTGGCCCAGGCGTGGGAGCTTTCTTT.

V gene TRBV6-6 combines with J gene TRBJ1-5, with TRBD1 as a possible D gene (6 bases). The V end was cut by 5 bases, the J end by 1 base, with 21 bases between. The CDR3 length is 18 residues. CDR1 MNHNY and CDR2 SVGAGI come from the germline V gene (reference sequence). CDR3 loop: CASSPWWGRGQSNQPQHF. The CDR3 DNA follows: TGTGCCAGCAGTCCCTGGTGGGGCAGGGGCCAAAGCAATCAGCCCCAGCATTTT.

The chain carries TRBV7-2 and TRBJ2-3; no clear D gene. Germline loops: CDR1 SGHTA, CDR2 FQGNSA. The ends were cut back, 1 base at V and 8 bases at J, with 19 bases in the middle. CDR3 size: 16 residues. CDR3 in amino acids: CASSLGASIGFGTQYF. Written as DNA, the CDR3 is TGTGCCAGCAGCTTAGGGGCCTCTATAGGCTTCGGTACGCAGTATTTT.

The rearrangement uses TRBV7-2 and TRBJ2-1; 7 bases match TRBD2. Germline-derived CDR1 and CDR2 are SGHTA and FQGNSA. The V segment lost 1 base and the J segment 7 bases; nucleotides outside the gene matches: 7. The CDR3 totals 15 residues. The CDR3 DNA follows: TGTGCCAGCAGCTTAGGGGGGAGGGCCGGGAATGAGCAGTTCTTC. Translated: CASSLGGRAGNEQFF.

CDR3 protein: CASSLRRQAPEAFF. The CDR3 DNA follows: TGTGCCAGCAGCTTACGCCGACAGGCCCCTGAAGCTTTCTTT. The V call is TRBV7-2, the J call TRBJ1-1, with D possibly being TRBD1 (6 bases). CDR3 size: 14 residues. V lost 2 bases and J 6 bases, leaving 13 bases between the germline ends. CDR1 and CDR2 from the germline V gene are SGHTA and FQGNSA.

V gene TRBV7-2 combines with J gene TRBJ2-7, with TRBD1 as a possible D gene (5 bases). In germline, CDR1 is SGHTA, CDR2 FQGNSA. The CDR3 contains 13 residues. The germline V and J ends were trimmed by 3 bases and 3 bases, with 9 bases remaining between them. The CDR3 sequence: CASSFVRDYEQYF. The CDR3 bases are TGTGCCAGCAGCTTTGTCAGGGACTACGAGCAGTACTTC. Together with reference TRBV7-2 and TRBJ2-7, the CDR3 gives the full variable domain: GAGVSQSPSNKVTEKGKDVELRCDPISGHTALYWYRQSLGQGLEFLIYFQGNSAPDKSGLPSDRFSAERTGGSVSTLTIQRTQQEDSAVYLCASSFVRDYEQYFGPGTRLTVT.

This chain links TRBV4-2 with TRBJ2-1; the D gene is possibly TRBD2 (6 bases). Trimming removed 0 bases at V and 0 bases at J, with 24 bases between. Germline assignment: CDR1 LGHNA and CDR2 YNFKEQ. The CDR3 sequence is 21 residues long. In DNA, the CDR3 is TGTGCCAGCAGCCAAGAGCTGGGGACCTTGAGGGACTGGAGCTCCTACAATGAGCAGTTCTTC. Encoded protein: CASSQELGTLRDWSSYNEQFF.

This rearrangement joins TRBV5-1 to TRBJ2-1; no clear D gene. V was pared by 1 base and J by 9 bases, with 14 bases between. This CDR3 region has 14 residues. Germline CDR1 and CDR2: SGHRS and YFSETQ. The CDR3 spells CASSLSTPGLEQFF. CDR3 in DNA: TGCGCCAGCAGCTTGTCTACTCCAGGTCTTGAGCAGTTCTTC.

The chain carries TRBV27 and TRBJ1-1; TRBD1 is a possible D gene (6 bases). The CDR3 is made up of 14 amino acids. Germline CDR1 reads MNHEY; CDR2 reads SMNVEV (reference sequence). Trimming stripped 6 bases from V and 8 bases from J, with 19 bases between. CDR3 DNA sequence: TGTGCCAGCAGCCAAGGGGGGGAGGTCGGCGAAGCTTTCTTT. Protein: CASSQGGEVGEAFF.

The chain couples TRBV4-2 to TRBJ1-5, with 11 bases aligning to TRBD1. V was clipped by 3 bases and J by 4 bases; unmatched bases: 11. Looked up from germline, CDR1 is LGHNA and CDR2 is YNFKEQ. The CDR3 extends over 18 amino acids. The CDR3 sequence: CASSHSTLRDRGNQPQHF. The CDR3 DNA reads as TGTGCCAGCAGCCATTCTACCCTCCGGGACAGGGGGAATCAGCCCCAGCATTTT.

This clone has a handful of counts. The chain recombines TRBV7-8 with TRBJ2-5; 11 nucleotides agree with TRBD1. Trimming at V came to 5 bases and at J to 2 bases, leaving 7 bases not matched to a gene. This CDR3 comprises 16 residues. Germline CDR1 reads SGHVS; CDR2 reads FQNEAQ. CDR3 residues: CASSPRTGGYQETQYF. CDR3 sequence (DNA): TGTGCCAGCAGCCCCCGGACAGGGGGCTATCAAGAGACCCAGTACTTC.

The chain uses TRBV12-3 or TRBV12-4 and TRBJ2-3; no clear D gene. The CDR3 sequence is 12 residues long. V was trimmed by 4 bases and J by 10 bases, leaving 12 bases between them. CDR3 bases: TGTGCCAGCAGTTGGCCCCTAGGCGCGCAGTATTTT. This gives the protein CASSWPLGAQYF.

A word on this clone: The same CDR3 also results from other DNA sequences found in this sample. The CDR3 here is CASSLDRQETQYF. CDR3 bases: TGCGCCAGCAGTCTCGACAGACAAGAGACCCAGTACTTC. The chain is built from TRBV5-1 and TRBJ2-5; tentatively, D is TRBD1 (5 bases). Between the trimmed V and J ends, which lost 5 bases and 2 bases, there was a span of 10 bases. CDR1 is SGHRS, CDR2 YFSETQ, per germline. The CDR3 totals 13 residues.

The CDR3 is CASSSLGGSTEAFF. CDR3 coding DNA: TGTGCCAGTAGCTCCCTGGGGGGGAGCACTGAAGCTTTCTTT. V and J are TRBV19 and TRBJ1-1; maybe TRBD1 (5 bases). Germline V gene sequence: CDR1 LNHDA, CDR2 SQIVND (reference sequence). The length of the CDR3 is 14 residues. Trimming removed 6 bases at V and 4 bases at J, with 15 bases between.

In DNA, the CDR3 is TGTGCCAGCAGCTTAGGTTCGGGGGGCGAGCAGTACTTC. Encoded protein: CASSLGSGGEQYF. The chain is built from TRBV13 and TRBJ2-7; 7 nucleotides line up with TRBD2. CDR1 PRHDT and CDR2 FYEKMQ come from the germline V gene (reference sequence). The trim removed 0 bases at V and 6 bases at J, leaving 2 bases unmatched. The CDR3 spans 13 residues.